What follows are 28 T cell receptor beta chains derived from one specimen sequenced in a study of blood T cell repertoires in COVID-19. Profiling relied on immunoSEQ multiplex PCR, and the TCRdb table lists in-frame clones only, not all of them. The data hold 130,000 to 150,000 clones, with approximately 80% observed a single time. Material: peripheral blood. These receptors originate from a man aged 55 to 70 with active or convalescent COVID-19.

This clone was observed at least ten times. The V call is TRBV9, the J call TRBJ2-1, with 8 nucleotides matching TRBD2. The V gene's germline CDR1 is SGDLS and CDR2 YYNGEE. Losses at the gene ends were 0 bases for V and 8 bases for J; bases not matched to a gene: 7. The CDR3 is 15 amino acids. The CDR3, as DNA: TGTGCCAGCAGCGTAGAAGCGGGAGCCGGCGATGAGCAGTTCTTC. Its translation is CASSVEAGAGDEQFF.

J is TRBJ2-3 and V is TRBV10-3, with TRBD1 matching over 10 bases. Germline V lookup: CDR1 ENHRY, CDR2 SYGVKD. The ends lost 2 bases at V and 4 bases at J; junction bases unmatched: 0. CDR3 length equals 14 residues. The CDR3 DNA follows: TGTGCCATCAGTGAGGGACAGGGGGCAGATACGCAGTATTTT. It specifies CAISEGQGADTQYF.

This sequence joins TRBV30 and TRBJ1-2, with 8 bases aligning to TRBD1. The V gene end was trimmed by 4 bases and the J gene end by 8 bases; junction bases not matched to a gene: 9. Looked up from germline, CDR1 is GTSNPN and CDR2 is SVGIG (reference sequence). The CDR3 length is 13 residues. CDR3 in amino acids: CAWTLGQGDGYTF. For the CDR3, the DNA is TGTGCCTGGACCCTCGGACAGGGCGACGGCTACACCTTC.

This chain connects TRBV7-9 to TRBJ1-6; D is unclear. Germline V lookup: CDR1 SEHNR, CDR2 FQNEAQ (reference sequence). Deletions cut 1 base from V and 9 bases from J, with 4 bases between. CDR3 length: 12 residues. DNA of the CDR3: TGTGCCAGCAGCTTAGGACTTTCACCCCTCCACTTT. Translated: CASSLGLSPLHF.

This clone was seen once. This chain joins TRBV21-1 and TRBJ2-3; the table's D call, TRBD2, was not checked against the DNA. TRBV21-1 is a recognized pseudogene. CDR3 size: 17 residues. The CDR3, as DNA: TGTGCCAGCCGGACTAGCGGGAGGATGATGGAGACAGATACGCAGTATTTT. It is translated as CASRTSGRMMETDTQYF.

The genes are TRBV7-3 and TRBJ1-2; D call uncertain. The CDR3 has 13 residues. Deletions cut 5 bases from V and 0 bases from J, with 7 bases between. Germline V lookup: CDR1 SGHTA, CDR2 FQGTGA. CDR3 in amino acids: CASSPGPNYGYTF. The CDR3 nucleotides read TGTGCCAGCAGCCCCGGTCCTAACTATGGCTACACCTTC.

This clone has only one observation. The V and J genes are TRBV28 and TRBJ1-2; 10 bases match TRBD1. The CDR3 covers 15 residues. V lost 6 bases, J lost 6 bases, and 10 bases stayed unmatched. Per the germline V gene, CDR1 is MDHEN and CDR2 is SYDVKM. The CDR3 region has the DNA TGTGCCAGCAGACGATCAATTGGGACAGGGGATGGCTACACCTTC. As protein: CASRRSIGTGDGYTF.

The CDR3 region is CASGREGSYNEQFF. CDR3 sequence (DNA): TGCGCCAGCGGAAGGGAGGGGTCCTACAATGAGCAGTTCTTC. This sequence joins TRBV5-1 and TRBJ2-1, with 7 bases matching TRBD2. CDR3 length: 14 amino acids. Trimming at V came to 7 bases and at J to 1 base, leaving 5 bases not matched to a gene. Germline CDR1 and CDR2: SGHRS and YFSETQ.

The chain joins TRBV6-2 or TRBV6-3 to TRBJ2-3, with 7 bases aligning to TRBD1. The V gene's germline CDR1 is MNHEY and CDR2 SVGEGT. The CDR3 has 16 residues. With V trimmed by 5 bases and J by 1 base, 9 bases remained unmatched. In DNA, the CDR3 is TGTGCCAGCAGTGGACGCCAAGGACAGGGCACAGATACGCAGTATTTT. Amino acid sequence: CASSGRQGQGTDTQYF.

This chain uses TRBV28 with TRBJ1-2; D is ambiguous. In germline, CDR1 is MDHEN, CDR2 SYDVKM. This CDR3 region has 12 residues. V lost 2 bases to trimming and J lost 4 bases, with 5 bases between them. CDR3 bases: TGTGCCAGCAGTTTACAGGCCTATGGCTACACCTTC. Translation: CASSLQAYGYTF.

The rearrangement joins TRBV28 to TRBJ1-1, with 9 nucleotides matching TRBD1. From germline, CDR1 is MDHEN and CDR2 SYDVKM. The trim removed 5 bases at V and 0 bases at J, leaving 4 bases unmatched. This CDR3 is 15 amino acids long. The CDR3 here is CASSGWTGVNTEAFF. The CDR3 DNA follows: TGTGCCAGCAGTGGGTGGACAGGGGTGAACACTGAAGCTTTCTTT.

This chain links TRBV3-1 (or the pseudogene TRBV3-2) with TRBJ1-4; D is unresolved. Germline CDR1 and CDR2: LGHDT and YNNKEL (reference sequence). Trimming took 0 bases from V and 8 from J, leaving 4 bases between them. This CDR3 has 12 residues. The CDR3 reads CASSQEEEKLFF. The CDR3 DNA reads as TGTGCCAGCAGCCAAGAAGAGGAAAAACTGTTTTTT.

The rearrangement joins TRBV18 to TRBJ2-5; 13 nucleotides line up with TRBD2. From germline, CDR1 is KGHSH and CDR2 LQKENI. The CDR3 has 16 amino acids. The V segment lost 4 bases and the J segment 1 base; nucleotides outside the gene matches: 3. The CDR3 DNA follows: TGTGCCAGCTCACGGGGACTAGCGGGAATCCAAGAGACCCAGTACTTC. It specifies CASSRGLAGIQETQYF. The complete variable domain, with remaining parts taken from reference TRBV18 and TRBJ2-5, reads NAGVMQNPRHLVRRRGQEARLRCSPMKGHSHVYWYRQLPEEGLKFMVYLQKENIIDESGMPKERFSAEFPKEGPSILRIQQVVRGDSAAYFCASSRGLAGIQETQYFGPGTRLLVL.

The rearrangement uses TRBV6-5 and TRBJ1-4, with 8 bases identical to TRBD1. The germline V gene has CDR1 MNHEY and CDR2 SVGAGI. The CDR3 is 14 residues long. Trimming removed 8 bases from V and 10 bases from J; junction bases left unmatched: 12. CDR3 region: CASRTGTGSGKLFF. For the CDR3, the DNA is TGTGCCAGCCGAACCGGGACAGGATCGGGAAAACTGTTTTTT.

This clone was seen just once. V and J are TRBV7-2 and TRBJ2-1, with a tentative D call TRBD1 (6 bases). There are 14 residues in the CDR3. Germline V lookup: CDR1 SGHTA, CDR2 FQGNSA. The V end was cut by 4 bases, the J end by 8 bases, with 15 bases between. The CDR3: CASSSQTGSDEQFF. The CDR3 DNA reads TGTGCCAGCAGCTCCCAAACAGGGAGCGATGAGCAGTTCTTC.

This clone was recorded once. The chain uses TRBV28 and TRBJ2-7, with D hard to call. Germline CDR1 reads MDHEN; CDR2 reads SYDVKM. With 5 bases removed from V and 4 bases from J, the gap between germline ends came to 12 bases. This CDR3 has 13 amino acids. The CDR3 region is CASSLGASYEQYF. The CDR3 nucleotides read TGTGCCAGCAGTCTCGGTGCGTCTTACGAGCAGTACTTC.

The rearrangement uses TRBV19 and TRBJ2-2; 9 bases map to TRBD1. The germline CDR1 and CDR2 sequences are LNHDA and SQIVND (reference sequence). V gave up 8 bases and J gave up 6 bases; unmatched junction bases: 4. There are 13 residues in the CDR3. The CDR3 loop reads CASSGQGSGELFF. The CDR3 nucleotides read TGTGCCAGTTCTGGACAGGGGTCCGGGGAGCTGTTTTTT.

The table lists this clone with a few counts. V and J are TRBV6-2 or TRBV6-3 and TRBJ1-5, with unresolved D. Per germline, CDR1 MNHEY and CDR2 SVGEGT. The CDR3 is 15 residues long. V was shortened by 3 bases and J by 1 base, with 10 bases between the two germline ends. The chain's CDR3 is CASSYFSPSNQPQHF. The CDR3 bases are TGTGCCAGCAGTTATTTCTCCCCCAGCAATCAGCCCCAGCATTTT.

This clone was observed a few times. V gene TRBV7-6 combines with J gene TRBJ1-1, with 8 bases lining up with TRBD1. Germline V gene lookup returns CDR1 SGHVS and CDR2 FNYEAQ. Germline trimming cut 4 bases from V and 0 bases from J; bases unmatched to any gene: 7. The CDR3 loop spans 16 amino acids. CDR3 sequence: CASSSRTGPMNTEAFF. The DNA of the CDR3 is TGTGCCAGCAGCTCCCGGACAGGGCCTATGAACACTGAAGCTTTCTTT.

The CDR3 here is CATLLDSRYGYTF. CDR3 bases: TGTGCCACCCTGCTGGACAGCCGTTATGGCTACACCTTC. The chain is built from TRBV2 and TRBJ1-2; tentative D call: TRBD1 (6 bases). The CDR3 runs to 13 residues. V was shortened by 10 bases and J by 5 bases, with 17 bases between the two germline ends. Germline CDR1 reads SNHLY; CDR2 reads FYNNEI.

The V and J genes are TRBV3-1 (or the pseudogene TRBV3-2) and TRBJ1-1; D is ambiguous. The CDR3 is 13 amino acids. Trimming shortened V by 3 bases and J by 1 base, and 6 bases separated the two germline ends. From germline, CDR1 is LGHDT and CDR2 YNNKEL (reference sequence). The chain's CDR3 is CASSHRRNTEAFF. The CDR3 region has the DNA TGTGCCAGCAGCCATAGGAGGAACACTGAAGCTTTCTTT.

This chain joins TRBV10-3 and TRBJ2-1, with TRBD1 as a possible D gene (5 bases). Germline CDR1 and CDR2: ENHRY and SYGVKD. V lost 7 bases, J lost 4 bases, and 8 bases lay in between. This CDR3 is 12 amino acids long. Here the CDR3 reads CAIKGLYNEQFF. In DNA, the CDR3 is TGTGCCATCAAGGGGTTATACAATGAGCAGTTCTTC.

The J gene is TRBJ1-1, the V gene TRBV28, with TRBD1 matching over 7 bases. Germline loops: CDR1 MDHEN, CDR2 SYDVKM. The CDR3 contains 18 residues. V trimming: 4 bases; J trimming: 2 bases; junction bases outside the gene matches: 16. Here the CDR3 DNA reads TGTGCCAGCAGTTCCCAAGCCGGGACAGTAACACCTAACACTGAAGCTTTCTTT. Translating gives CASSSQAGTVTPNTEAFF.

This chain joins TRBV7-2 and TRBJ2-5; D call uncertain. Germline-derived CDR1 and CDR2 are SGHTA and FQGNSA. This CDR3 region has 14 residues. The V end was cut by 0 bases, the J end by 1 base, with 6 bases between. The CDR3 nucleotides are TGTGCCAGCAGCTTAGCGGCTCCCCAAGAGACCCAGTACTTC. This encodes CASSLAAPQETQYF.

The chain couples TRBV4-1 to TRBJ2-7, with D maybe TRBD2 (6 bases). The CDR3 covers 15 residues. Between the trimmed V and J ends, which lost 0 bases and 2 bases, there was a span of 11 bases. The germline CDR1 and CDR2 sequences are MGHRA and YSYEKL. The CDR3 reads CASSQETIAAYEQYF. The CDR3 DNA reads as TGCGCCAGCAGCCAAGAAACGATAGCGGCCTACGAGCAGTACTTC.

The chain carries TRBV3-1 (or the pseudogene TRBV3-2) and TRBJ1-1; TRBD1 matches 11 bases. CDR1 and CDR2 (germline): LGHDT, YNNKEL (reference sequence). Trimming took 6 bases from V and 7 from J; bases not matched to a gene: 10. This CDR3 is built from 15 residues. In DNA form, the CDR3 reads TGTGCCAGCAGTCATCCGGGACAGGGGGTAAGTGAAGCTTTCTTT. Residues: CASSHPGQGVSEAFF.

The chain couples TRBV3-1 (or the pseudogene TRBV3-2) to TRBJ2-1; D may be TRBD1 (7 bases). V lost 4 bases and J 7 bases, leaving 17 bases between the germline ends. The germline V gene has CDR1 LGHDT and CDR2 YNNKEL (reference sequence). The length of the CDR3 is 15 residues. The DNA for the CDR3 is TGTGCCAGCAGCCTCAGGGGGGCTCCCGATAATGAGCAGTTCTTC. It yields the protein CASSLRGAPDNEQFF.

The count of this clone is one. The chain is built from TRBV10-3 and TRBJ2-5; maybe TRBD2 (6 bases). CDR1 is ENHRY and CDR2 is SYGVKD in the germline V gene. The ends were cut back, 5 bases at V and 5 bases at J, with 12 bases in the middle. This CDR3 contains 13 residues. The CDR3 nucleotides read TGTGCCATCAGTCAGGACTATCAGGAGACCCAGTACTTC. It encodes CAISQDYQETQYF.